This T cell receptor (beta chain) was captured by sequencing in a study of T cell responses to AZD1222 COVID-19 vaccine. Notes on the study in general: It was only after the peak T cell response that any repertoires were sampled. Spike was spanned by vaccine-associated CD4 TCRs, which were dominant at 160-218 and 743-854.

Looked up from germline, CDR1 is MNHEY and CDR2 is SVGEGT. Trimming pared 4 bases from V and 0 bases from J, leaving 15 bases between. The CDR3 covers 16 residues. The repertoire was sequenced with immunoSEQ multiplex PCR; TCRdb's copy has only in-frame clones and lacks some. The sample carries about 96,000 clones, more than 75% recorded once. As for this clone: Its antigen is not known.

This TCR was sampled from an adult in good health. The specimen was peripheral blood, collected on day 0 of MenACWY control vaccination. The V and J genes are TRBV6-2 or TRBV6-3 and TRBJ1-1; D might be TRBD1 (6 bases). The CDR3 nucleotides are TGTGCCAGCAGTTCTCGACAGGCTTCCATGAACACTGAAGCTTTCTTT. It yields the protein CASSSRQASMNTEAFF.